A single sample gave rise to the 31 T cell receptor beta chains below, sequenced in a study of shared clonotypes between healthy human individuals. As defined, naive CD8 cells were CD45RO-negative and positively selected for CCR7, with terminally differentiated effector memory CD45RA+ cells excluded. The assay was immunoSEQ multiplex PCR, and TCRdb's table has in-frame clones only and misses some. In the table there are about 650,000 clones, roughly 96% of which are singletons. Source material: naive CD8+ T cells sorted from blood. The receptors here all came from a woman aged 30 to 39 in good health.

The V and J genes are TRBV5-1 and TRBJ2-7, with D perhaps matching TRBD1 or TRBD2 (6 bases each). The CDR3 contains 15 residues. Trimming shortened V by 4 bases and J by 2 bases, and 16 bases separated the two germline ends. Germline assignment: CDR1 SGHRS and CDR2 YFSETQ. Here the CDR3 reads CASSLGAAGTYEQYF. Written as DNA, the CDR3 is TGCGCCAGCAGCCTGGGGGCGGCGGGGACCTACGAGCAGTACTTC.

This chain links TRBV4-1 with TRBJ2-7; TRBD2 aligns across 13 bases. The CDR3 totals 14 residues. The trim removed 4 bases at V and 7 bases at J, leaving 4 bases unmatched. Per germline, CDR1 MGHRA and CDR2 YSYEKL. This CDR3 is CASSPRTSGSEQYF. The DNA of the CDR3 is TGCGCCAGCAGCCCCAGGACTAGCGGGAGTGAGCAGTACTTC.

The genes are TRBV9 and TRBJ2-1; D remains unclear. The CDR3 spans 16 residues. V was clipped by 2 bases and J by 0 bases, with 12 bases between them. Germline V gives CDR1 SGDLS, CDR2 YYNGEE. DNA of the CDR3: TGTGCCAGCAGCGTTGCGATCACGAGCTCCTACAATGAGCAGTTCTTC. This translates into CASSVAITSSYNEQFF.

V and J are TRBV11-2 and TRBJ2-7, with D possibly matching TRBD2 (6 bases). From germline, CDR1 is SGHAT and CDR2 FQNNGV. The CDR3 consists of 16 residues. V dropped 4 bases and J dropped 3 bases, with 19 bases sitting between them. CDR3 nucleotides: TGTGCCAGCAGCTCCACTTGGACTACCCAATTCTACGAGCAGTACTTC. It codes for CASSSTWTTQFYEQYF.

The chain has TRBV10-1 and TRBJ2-7; 11 bases align to TRBD2. V trimming: 0 bases; J trimming: 6 bases; junction bases outside the gene matches: 1. Looked up from germline, CDR1 is WNHNN and CDR2 is SYGVQD (reference sequence). The CDR3 length is 14 residues. This chain's CDR3 is CASSESSGRVEQYF. Written as DNA, the CDR3 is TGCGCCAGCAGTGAGTCTAGCGGGAGGGTCGAGCAGTACTTC.

The V gene is TRBV5-4, the J gene TRBJ1-1; 7 bases align to TRBD1. Germline trimming cut 5 bases from V and 3 bases from J; bases unmatched to any gene: 10. This CDR3 is 15 amino acids long. Germline CDR1 SGHNT, CDR2 YYREEE (reference sequence). CDR3 DNA sequence: TGTGCCAGCAGTCCCGGGACAGTACCTTACACTGAAGCTTTCTTT. It is translated as CASSPGTVPYTEAFF.

This clone appeared a single time. This chain joins TRBV27 and TRBJ2-7; 10 positions agree with TRBD2. Germline assignment: CDR1 MNHEY and CDR2 SMNVEV (reference sequence). CDR3 length: 16 residues. V shed 5 bases and J 5 bases; nucleotides not matched to a gene: 12. Written as DNA, the CDR3 is TGTGCCAGCAGTCCCGCCCAACTAGCGGGATTGCACGAGCAGTACTTC. This sequence encodes CASSPAQLAGLHEQYF.

The V and J genes are TRBV4-2 and TRBJ2-7; D is unclear. CDR1 and CDR2 (germline): LGHNA, YNFKEQ. The CDR3 is 17 residues long. Trimming removed 0 bases at V and 0 bases at J, with 15 bases between. CDR3 region: CASSQDSRSQTSYEQYF. The CDR3 nucleotides are TGTGCCAGCAGCCAAGATTCGCGGTCCCAGACCTCCTACGAGCAGTACTTC.

The chain links TRBV7-9 to TRBJ1-4; 7 positions match TRBD1. V shed 11 bases and J 7 bases; nucleotides not matched to a gene: 7. The CDR3 totals 12 residues. Germline V gives CDR1 SEHNR, CDR2 FQNEAQ (reference sequence). The CDR3 loop reads CAARTGSEKLFF. The CDR3 DNA is TGTGCCGCCAGGACAGGCAGTGAAAAACTGTTTTTT.

The chain has TRBV11-2 and TRBJ1-5; D is possibly TRBD1 (5 bases). The V end lost 6 bases, the J end lost 4 bases, and 19 bases lay between the germline ends. Looked up from germline, CDR1 is SGHAT and CDR2 is FQNNGV. The CDR3 runs to 16 residues. The CDR3 region is CASRLRPGLGNQPQHF. CDR3 bases: TGTGCCAGCAGACTTAGACCAGGGTTAGGGAATCAGCCCCAGCATTTT.

This chain connects TRBV7-9 to TRBJ1-2, with a possible D match to TRBD1 (5 bases). Per germline, CDR1 SEHNR and CDR2 FQNEAQ (reference sequence). V lost 1 base, J lost 8 bases, and 17 bases lay in between. This CDR3 spans 15 amino acids. The DNA for the CDR3 is TGTGCCAGCAGCTTAGTGACGCGGACGAGGGGCGGCTACACCTTC. Translation: CASSLVTRTRGGYTF. The full variable domain, completed using reference TRBV7-9 and TRBJ1-2, is DTGVSQNPRHKITKRGQNVTFRCDPISEHNRLYWYRQTLGQGPEFLTYFQNEAQLEKSRLLSDRFSAERPKGSFSTLEIQRTEQGDSAMYLCASSLVTRTRGGYTFGSGTRLTVV.

The chain recombines TRBV27 with TRBJ1-2; no firm D call. The CDR3 length is 15 residues. Trimming pared 5 bases from V and 2 bases from J, leaving 15 bases between. Germline values: CDR1 MNHEY, CDR2 SMNVEV (reference sequence). CDR3 nucleotides: TGTGCCAGCAGTAGTTTCGGTGCACCAAACTATGGCTACACCTTC. Translating it yields CASSSFGAPNYGYTF.

The rearrangement joins TRBV28 to TRBJ2-7, with a weak D call TRBD1 (6 bases). V was clipped by 3 bases and J by 3 bases, with 12 bases between them. From germline, CDR1 is MDHEN and CDR2 SYDVKM. The CDR3 runs 14 residues. The CDR3 nucleotides are TGTGCCAGCAGTTTCAACAGGGACCTCTACGAGCAGTACTTC. This encodes CASSFNRDLYEQYF.

This chain uses TRBV27 with TRBJ2-7, with a weak D call TRBD2 (6 bases). The CDR3 consists of 16 residues. Germline V CDR1 and CDR2: MNHEY, SMNVEV (reference sequence). Trimming shortened V by 6 bases and J by 2 bases, and 20 bases separated the two germline ends. CDR3 amino acids: CASRGVSGSTPYEQYF. The CDR3 nucleotides read TGTGCCAGCAGGGGGGTAAGCGGGTCAACTCCCTACGAGCAGTACTTC.

The V gene is TRBV6-6, the J gene TRBJ2-2, with 9 bases aligning to TRBD2. Looked up from germline, CDR1 is MNHNY and CDR2 is SVGAGI (reference sequence). The J segment lost 5 bases and the V segment lost 2 bases, leaving 6 bases of the junction unmatched. The CDR3 length is 16 residues. CDR3 bases: TGTGCCAGCAGTTACCTTAGCGGGAGCGGAACCGGGGAGCTGTTTTTT. This gives the protein CASSYLSGSGTGELFF.

This clone appeared a single time. The genes are TRBV6-6 and TRBJ2-7; tentative D call: TRBD2 (6 bases). The CDR3 has 14 amino acids. Germline CDR1 and CDR2: MNHNY and SVGAGI (reference sequence). Trimming took off 0 bases at V and 6 bases at J, with 12 bases between the two ends. The CDR3 DNA is TGTGCCAGCAGTTACTCGGAAGGGGAGGTCGAGCAGTACTTC. Amino acids: CASSYSEGEVEQYF.

The genes are TRBV28 and TRBJ2-7; D remains unclear. Germline V gene sequence: CDR1 MDHEN, CDR2 SYDVKM. Trimming shortened V by 6 bases and J by 3 bases, and 15 bases separated the two germline ends. There are 14 residues in the CDR3. The CDR3 nucleotides read TGTGCCAGCAGGGATGACCCAATTATCTACGAGCAGTACTTC. Protein product: CASRDDPIIYEQYF.

CDR3 bases: TGTGCCAGCAGCTTAAAGTCGAGCTCTGGAAACACCATATATTTT. This encodes CASSLKSSSGNTIYF. The chain is built from TRBV7-9 and TRBJ1-3; D ambiguous. This CDR3 spans 15 amino acids. Germline loops: CDR1 SEHNR, CDR2 FQNEAQ (reference sequence). V lost 2 bases and J 0 bases, leaving 8 bases between the germline ends.

The table lists this clone with a count of one. The chain is built from TRBV9 and TRBJ2-7; the match to TRBD2 covers 10 bases. The CDR3 has 18 amino acids. The germline V gene has CDR1 SGDLS and CDR2 YYNGEE. After removal of 3 bases from V and 2 bases from J, the junction contained 14 bases not matched to a gene. The CDR3 DNA reads TGTGCCAGCAGCGCCAGCCCAAACGAAGCGGGAGGGCCCTACGAGCAGTACTTC. This encodes CASSASPNEAGGPYEQYF.

The rearrangement uses TRBV9 and TRBJ2-5; D is perhaps TRBD1 or TRBD2 (5 bases each). V lost 5 bases and J lost 3, with 8 bases in between. Germline V lookup: CDR1 SGDLS, CDR2 YYNGEE. The CDR3 runs 12 residues. Here the CDR3 DNA reads TGTGCCAGCAGGGGGACGGAAGAGACCCAGTACTTC. This codes for CASRGTEETQYF.

This chain joins TRBV7-9 and TRBJ2-1; D remains unclear. Germline V gene lookup returns CDR1 SEHNR and CDR2 FQNEAQ (reference sequence). The CDR3 consists of 15 residues. V was trimmed by 5 bases and J by 1 base, leaving 12 bases between them. The DNA of the CDR3 is TGTGCCAGCAGCGCGGACCGCCCGTCCTACAATGAGCAGTTCTTC. Protein sequence: CASSADRPSYNEQFF.

V usage is TRBV14 and J usage is TRBJ2-6, with D unresolved. Germline lookup yields CDR1 SGHDN and CDR2 FVKESK. This CDR3 region has 15 residues. V was trimmed by 3 bases and J by 2 bases, leaving 8 bases between them. CDR3 sequence (DNA): TGTGCCAGCAGCCAGGGTCGTACTGGGGCCAACGTCCTGACTTTC. This sequence encodes CASSQGRTGANVLTF.

The chain links TRBV19 to TRBJ2-5; D gene unclear. Germline V gene sequence: CDR1 LNHDA, CDR2 SQIVND (reference sequence). This CDR3 is built from 13 residues. The V and J ends lost 5 bases and 2 bases respectively, with 9 bases between them. The CDR3 protein is CASSRLRQETQYF. CDR3 in DNA: TGTGCCAGTAGTCGCTTAAGACAAGAGACCCAGTACTTC.

This chain connects TRBV29-1 to TRBJ2-1; TRBD2 might be the D (6 bases). V lost 4 bases to trimming and J lost 7 bases, with 11 bases between them. Per the germline V gene, CDR1 is SQVTM and CDR2 is ANQGSEA. The CDR3 is 12 residues long. The CDR3 loop reads CSVVRELNEQFF. CDR3 DNA sequence: TGCAGCGTTGTGCGGGAACTTAATGAGCAGTTCTTC.

The CDR3 nucleotides are TGTGCCACGGGTGGTTGGTACTCTGGAAACACCATATATTTT. Protein sequence: CATGGWYSGNTIYF. The rearrangement uses TRBV6-1 and TRBJ1-3; D is uncertain. Between the trimmed V and J ends, which lost 10 bases and 0 bases, there was a span of 13 bases. CDR3 length equals 14 residues. Germline loops: CDR1 MNHNS, CDR2 SASEGT.

This chain connects TRBV6-5 to TRBJ2-2, with D possibly TRBD2 on 5 matching bases. The CDR3 spans 16 residues. The ends were cut back, 0 bases at V and 1 base at J, with 9 bases in the middle. The germline CDR1 and CDR2 sequences are MNHEY and SVGAGI. The CDR3 DNA reads TGTGCCAGCAGTTACTCGAGGGCTATGAACACCGGGGAGCTGTTTTTT. Encoded protein: CASSYSRAMNTGELFF.

This clone came up once. DNA of the CDR3: TGCGCCAGCAGCGAAGGTCGGCGGTTCTCTGGAAACACCATATATTTT. Protein: CASSEGRRFSGNTIYF. The chain couples TRBV10-1 to TRBJ1-3; D gene ambiguous. The CDR3 loop spans 16 amino acids. V lost 6 bases to trimming and J lost 0 bases, with 15 bases between them. Germline lookup yields CDR1 WNHNN and CDR2 SYGVQD (reference sequence).

The V and J genes are TRBV29-1 and TRBJ2-1; weak D call: TRBD2 (5 bases). This CDR3 has 11 amino acids. Trimming took 4 bases from V and 12 from J, leaving 13 bases between them. CDR1 is SQVTM and CDR2 is ANQGSEA in the germline V gene. CDR3 sequence (DNA): TGCAGCGTTGCCCGACGGGCGGGGCAGTTCTTC. Translated, it gives CSVARRAGQFF.

This chain uses TRBV4-1 with TRBJ1-2; a possible D gene is TRBD1 (6 bases). Germline values: CDR1 MGHRA, CDR2 YSYEKL. This CDR3 has 14 amino acids. Trimming pared 2 bases from V and 4 bases from J, leaving 11 bases between. CDR3 amino acids: CASSQTRGIYGYTF. The DNA of the CDR3 is TGCGCCAGCAGCCAAACCAGGGGTATCTATGGCTACACCTTC.

The J gene is TRBJ2-5, the V gene TRBV6-5, with D uncertain. The CDR3 runs to 15 residues. Trimming took 5 bases from V and 7 from J, leaving 20 bases between them. The germline gives CDR1 MNHEY, CDR2 SVGAGI. CDR3 residues: CASSHGRPFLGTQYF. The CDR3 bases are TGTGCCAGCAGTCACGGACGCCCCTTCCTAGGGACCCAGTACTTC.

This chain connects TRBV27 to TRBJ2-7; 10 bases agree with TRBD2. Germline V gene sequence: CDR1 MNHEY, CDR2 SMNVEV (reference sequence). V shed 3 bases and J 5 bases; nucleotides not matched to a gene: 10. The CDR3 consists of 16 residues. The CDR3 loop is CASSLALAGAIHEQYF. CDR3 coding DNA: TGTGCCAGCAGTTTGGCCCTAGCGGGAGCCATCCACGAGCAGTACTTC.